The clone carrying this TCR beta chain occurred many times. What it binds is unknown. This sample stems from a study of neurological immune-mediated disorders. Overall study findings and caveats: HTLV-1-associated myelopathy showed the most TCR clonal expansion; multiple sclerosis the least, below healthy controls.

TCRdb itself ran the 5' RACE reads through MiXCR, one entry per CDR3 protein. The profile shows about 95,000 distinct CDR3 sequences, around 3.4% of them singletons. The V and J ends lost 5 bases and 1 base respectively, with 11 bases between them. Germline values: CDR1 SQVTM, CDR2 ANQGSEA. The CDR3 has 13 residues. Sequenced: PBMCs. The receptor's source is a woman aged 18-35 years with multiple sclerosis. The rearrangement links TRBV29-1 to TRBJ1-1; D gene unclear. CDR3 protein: CSVLGYWNTEAFF. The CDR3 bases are TGCAGCGTTCTAGGGTATTGGAACACTGAAGCTTTCTTT.